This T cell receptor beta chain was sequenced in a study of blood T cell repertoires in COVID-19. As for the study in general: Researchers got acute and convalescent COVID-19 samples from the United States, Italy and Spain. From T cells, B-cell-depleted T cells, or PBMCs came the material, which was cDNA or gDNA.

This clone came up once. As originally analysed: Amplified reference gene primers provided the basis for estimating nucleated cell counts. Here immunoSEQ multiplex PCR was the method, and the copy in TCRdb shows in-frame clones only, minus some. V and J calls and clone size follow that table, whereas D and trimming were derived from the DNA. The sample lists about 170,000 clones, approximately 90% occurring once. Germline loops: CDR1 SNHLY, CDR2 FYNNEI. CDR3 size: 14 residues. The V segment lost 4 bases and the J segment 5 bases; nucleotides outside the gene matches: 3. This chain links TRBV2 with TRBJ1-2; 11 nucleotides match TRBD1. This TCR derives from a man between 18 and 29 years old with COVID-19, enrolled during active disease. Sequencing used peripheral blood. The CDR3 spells CASSGTGGKYGYTF. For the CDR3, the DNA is TGTGCCAGCAGTGGGACAGGGGGCAAGTATGGCTACACCTTC.